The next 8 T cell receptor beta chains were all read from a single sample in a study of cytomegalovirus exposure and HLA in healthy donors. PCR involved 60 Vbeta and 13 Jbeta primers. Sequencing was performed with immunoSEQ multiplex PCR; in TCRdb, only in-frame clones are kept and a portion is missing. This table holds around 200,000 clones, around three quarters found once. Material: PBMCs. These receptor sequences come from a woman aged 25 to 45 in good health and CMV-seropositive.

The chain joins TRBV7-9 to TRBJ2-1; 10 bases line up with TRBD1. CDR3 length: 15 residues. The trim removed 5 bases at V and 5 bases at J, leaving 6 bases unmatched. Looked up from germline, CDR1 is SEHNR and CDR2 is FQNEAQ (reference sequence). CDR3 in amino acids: CASSPTGGINNEQFF. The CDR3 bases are TGTGCCAGCAGCCCGACAGGGGGCATAAACAATGAGCAGTTCTTC.

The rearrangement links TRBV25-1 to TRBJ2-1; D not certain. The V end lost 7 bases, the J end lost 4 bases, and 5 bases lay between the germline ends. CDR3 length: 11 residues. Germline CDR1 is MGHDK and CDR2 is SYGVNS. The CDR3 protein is CASIGYNEQFF. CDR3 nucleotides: TGTGCCAGCATCGGGTACAATGAGCAGTTCTTC.

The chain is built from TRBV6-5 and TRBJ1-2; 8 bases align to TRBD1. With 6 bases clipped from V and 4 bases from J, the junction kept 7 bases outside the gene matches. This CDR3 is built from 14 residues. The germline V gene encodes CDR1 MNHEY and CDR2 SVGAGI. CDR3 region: CASSTGTGSYGYTF. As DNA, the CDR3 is TGTGCCAGCAGCACCGGGACAGGAAGCTATGGCTACACCTTC.

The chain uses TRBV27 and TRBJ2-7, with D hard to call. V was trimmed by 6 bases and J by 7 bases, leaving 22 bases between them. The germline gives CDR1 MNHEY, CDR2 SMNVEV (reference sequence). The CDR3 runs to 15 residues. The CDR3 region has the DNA TGTGCCAGCAGCCTCCGTTCTACCGGTGTCGGGGAGCAGTACTTC. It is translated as CASSLRSTGVGEQYF.

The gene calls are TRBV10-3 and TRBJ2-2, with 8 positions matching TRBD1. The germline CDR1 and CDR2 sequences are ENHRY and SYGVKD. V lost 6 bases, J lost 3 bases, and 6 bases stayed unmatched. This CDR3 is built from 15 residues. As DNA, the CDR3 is TGTGCCATCAGACGACAGGGGATGGACACCGGGGAGCTGTTTTTT. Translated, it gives CAIRRQGMDTGELFF.

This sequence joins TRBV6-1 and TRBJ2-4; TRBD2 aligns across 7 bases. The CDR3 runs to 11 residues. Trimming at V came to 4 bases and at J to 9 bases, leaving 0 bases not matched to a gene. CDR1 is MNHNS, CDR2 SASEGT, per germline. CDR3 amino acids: CASSGGGIQYF. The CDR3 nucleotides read TGTGCCAGCAGTGGGGGGGGCATTCAGTACTTC.

The CDR3 DNA sequence: TGTGCCAGCAGCCCCGGACAGGAGCTAGAGACCCAGTACTTC. Its translation is CASSPGQELETQYF. V usage is TRBV7-9 and J usage is TRBJ2-5; TRBD1 aligns across 7 bases. CDR1 SEHNR and CDR2 FQNEAQ come from the germline V gene (reference sequence). V shed 5 bases, J shed 4 bases, and the junction held 7 bases outside the gene matches. The CDR3 extends over 14 amino acids.

The CDR3 reads CAWSLQGRRTEAFF. CDR3 in DNA: TGTGCCTGGAGTCTACAGGGAAGGCGAACTGAAGCTTTCTTT. The chain recombines TRBV30 with TRBJ1-1, with TRBD1 as a possible D gene (6 bases). Germline-derived CDR1 and CDR2 are GTSNPN and SVGIG (reference sequence). Trimming shortened V by 2 bases and J by 5 bases, and 15 bases separated the two germline ends. The CDR3 length is 14 residues.